This T cell receptor (beta chain) was found in a study of T cell repertoires in cytomegalovirus infection. Across the study: Signatures in public TCR beta sequences pointed to both CMV infection and matching HLA type.

Findings and caveats of the study: Within the response measured ex vivo, HLA-C-restricted CMV-specific TCR beta clonotypes were dominant.

TCRdb independently ran MiXCR on the reads; one entry per CDR3 protein. The sample has some 57,000 distinct CDR3 sequences, about 33% seen once. Details on this clonotype: Its antigen is unidentified.

This sequence originates from a human donor in good health (CMV status not recorded). Some clones in this sample may be carry-over from other donors' samples. Sequenced: PBMCs, sequenced either directly or after in vitro stimulation (not recorded which).

CDR3 in amino acids: CASSGAGEETQYF. Written as DNA, the CDR3 is TGTGCCAGCAGTGGGGCAGGGGAAGAGACCCAGTACTTC. V and J are TRBV6-5 and TRBJ2-5; possibly TRBD1 for D (6 bases). This CDR3 contains 13 residues. Germline V gene sequence: CDR1 MNHEY, CDR2 SVGAGI. Trimming took off 5 bases at V and 3 bases at J, with 10 bases between the two ends.